The present T cell receptor beta chain was sequenced within a study of blood T cell repertoires in COVID-19. Study overall: From T cells, B-cell-depleted T cells, or PBMCs came the material, which was cDNA or gDNA.

A few counts support this clone. Sequencing was performed with immunoSEQ multiplex PCR; in TCRdb, only in-frame clones are kept and a portion is missing. Of 350,000 to 550,000 clones listed, 80% to 90% are singletons. Per germline, CDR1 SGHVS and CDR2 FNYEAQ. The CDR3 totals 16 residues. The V and J ends lost 1 base and 4 bases respectively, with 13 bases between them. Cohorts were assigned according to the clinical history that participants reported. Either two negative PCRs, clearance, or symptom resolution qualified Cohort 3 donors as recovered. Sequencing was carried out using PBMCs or T cells enriched from blood (not recorded which). The clonotype comes from a man younger than 40 who had recovered from COVID-19. The chain is built from TRBV7-6 and TRBJ2-2, with D possibly being TRBD1 (5 bases). In DNA form, the CDR3 reads TGTGCCAGCAGCTTAGAGGCAGGGATAATCACCGGGGAGCTGTTTTTT. It specifies CASSLEAGIITGELFF.